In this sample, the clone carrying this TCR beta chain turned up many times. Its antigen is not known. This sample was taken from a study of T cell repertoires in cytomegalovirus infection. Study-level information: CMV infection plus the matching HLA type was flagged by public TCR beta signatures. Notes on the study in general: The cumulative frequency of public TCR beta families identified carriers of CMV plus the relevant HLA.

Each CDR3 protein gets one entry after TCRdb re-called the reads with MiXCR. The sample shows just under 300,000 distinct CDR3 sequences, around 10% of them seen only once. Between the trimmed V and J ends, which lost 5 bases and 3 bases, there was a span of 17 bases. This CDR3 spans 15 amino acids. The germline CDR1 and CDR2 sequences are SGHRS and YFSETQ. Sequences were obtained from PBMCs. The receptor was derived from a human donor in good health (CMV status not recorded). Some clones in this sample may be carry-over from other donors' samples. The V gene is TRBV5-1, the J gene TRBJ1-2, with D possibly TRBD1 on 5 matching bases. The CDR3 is CASRRLQEFYYGYTF. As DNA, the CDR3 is TGCGCCAGCAGGCGGCTACAGGAGTTCTACTATGGCTACACCTTC.